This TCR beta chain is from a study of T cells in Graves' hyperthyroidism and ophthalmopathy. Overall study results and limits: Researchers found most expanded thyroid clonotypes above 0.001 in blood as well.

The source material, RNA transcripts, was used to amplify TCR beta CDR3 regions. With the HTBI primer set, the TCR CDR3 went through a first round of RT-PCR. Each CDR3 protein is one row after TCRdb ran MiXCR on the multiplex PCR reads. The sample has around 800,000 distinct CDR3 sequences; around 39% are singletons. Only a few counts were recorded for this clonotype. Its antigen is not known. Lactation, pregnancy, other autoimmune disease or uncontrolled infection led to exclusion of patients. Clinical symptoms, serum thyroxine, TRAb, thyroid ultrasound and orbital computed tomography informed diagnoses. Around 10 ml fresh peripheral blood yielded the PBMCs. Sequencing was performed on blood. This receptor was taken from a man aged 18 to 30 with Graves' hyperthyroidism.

The CDR3 DNA sequence: TGTGCCAGCAGCGTTAGGGACAGGGTAACTGAAGCTTTCTTT. Its translation is CASSVRDRVTEAFF. The chain carries TRBV9 and TRBJ1-1, with 9 bases that match TRBD1. The CDR3 is made up of 14 amino acids. In germline, CDR1 is SGDLS, CDR2 YYNGEE. The trim removed 2 bases at V and 5 bases at J, leaving 4 bases unmatched.